This T cell receptor (beta chain) appears in the sequencing data of a study of T cells in Graves' hyperthyroidism and ophthalmopathy. From germline, CDR1 is SGHAT and CDR2 FQNNGV. Between the trimmed V and J ends, which lost 3 bases and 3 bases, there was a span of 8 bases. CDR3 size: 14 residues. RNA transcripts provided the source from which TCR beta CDR3 regions were amplified. With the HTBI primer set, the TCR CDR3 went through a first round of RT-PCR. MiXCR, run by TCRdb on the multiplex PCR reads, gives a single entry per CDR3 protein. The table shows 560,000 or so distinct CDR3 sequences, with nearly 20% occurring only once. This clonotype has at least ten counts.

This sequence was found in a man aged 40-50 years with Graves' ophthalmopathy. The gene calls are TRBV11-2 and TRBJ2-2; maybe TRBD2 (6 bases). The sequencing sample was made of blood. CDR3 protein: CASSLGLYTGELFF. In nucleotides, the CDR3 is TGTGCCAGCAGCTTGGGACTCTACACCGGGGAGCTGTTTTTT.